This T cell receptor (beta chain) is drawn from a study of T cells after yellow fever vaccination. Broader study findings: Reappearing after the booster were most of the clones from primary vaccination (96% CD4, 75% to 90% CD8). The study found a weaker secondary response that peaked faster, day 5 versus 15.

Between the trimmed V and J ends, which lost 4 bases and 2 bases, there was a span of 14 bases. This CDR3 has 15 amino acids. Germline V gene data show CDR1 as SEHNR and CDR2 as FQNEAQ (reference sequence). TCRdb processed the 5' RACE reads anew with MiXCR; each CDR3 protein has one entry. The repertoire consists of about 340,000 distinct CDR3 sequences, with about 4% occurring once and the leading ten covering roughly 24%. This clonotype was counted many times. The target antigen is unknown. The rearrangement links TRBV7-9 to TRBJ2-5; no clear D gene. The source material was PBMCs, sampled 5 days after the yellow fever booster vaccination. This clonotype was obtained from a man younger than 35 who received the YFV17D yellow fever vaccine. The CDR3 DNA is TGTGCCAGCAGCTCAGGAGTGCAACAGCAAGAGACCCAGTACTTC. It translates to CASSSGVQQQETQYF. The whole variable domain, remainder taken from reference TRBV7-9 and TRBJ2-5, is DTGVSQNPRHKITKRGQNVTFRCDPISEHNRLYWYRQTLGQGPEFLTYFQNEAQLEKSRLLSDRFSAERPKGSFSTLEIQRTEQGDSAMYLCASSSGVQQQETQYFGPGTRLLVL.